This T cell receptor (beta chain) emerged from a study of blood T cell repertoires in COVID-19. Study overall: In each case, the material was cDNA or gDNA derived from T cells, B-cell-depleted T cells, or PBMCs.

Individuals drawn from around 25 US areas were roughly 18 to 100 years old. Study processing details: Reference gene primer amplification gave estimated nucleated cell counts. Some clones are missing from TCRdb's copy, which holds only in-frame ones; the method was immunoSEQ multiplex PCR. V and J calls and clone size are given by that table; D and trimming were obtained from the DNA. Of approximately 300,000 clones listed, roughly 89% were seen once; the top ten hold around 9%. Trimming removed 4 bases at V and 2 bases at J, with 9 bases between. The germline V gene has CDR1 PRHDT and CDR2 FYEKMQ (reference sequence). The CDR3 is 13 residues long.

Material: PBMCs or T cells enriched from blood (not recorded which). The chain links TRBV13 to TRBJ2-7; perhaps TRBD2 as D (6 bases). This clonotype was obtained from a woman between 25 and 40 years old who had recovered from COVID-19. The CDR3: CASSSGLTYEQYF. In DNA form, the CDR3 reads TGTGCCAGCAGCTCGGGACTGACCTACGAGCAGTACTTC.